This TCR beta chain came from a study of blood T cell repertoires in COVID-19. Per the germline V gene, CDR1 is SNHLY and CDR2 is FYNNEI. Deletions cut 0 bases from V and 3 bases from J, with 9 bases between. The CDR3 is 15 amino acids. Profiled with immunoSEQ multiplex PCR; TCRdb holds only in-frame clones, not every one. The repertoire includes 180,000 or so clones, around 83% of them detected once, and less than 1% sits in the top ten. The genes are TRBV2 and TRBJ1-5; no definite D call. This clonotype was sampled from a man aged 18 to 30 with acute or convalescent COVID-19. Input material: peripheral blood. CDR3 region: CASSEALSFNQPQHF. The CDR3 coding sequence is TGTGCCAGCAGTGAAGCGCTTAGTTTCAATCAGCCCCAGCATTTT.